These T cell receptor beta chains were read from a single sample in a study of prognosis after radiotherapy for stage I lung cancer. From the multiplex PCR reads, TCRdb called clonotypes with MiXCR, one entry per CDR3 protein. The profile shows more than 30,000 distinct CDR3 sequences, over 40% of them singletons. This sample comprised PBMCs, obtained before or after stereotactic body radiation therapy (not recorded which). The receptors originated from a donor over 45 with non-small cell lung cancer. Each CDR3 is given with its conserved first and last residue. D genes are given only for firm matches. Size values are once, few and many counts, or a class for expanded clones, and some rows have none.

j_call,v_call,d_call,clone_size,cdr3_nt,cdr3_aa
TRBJ2-2,TRBV6-2/TRBV6-3,.,.,TGTGCCACCGCGGTGGGGGCGGGGACCGGGGAGCTGTTTTTT,CATAVGAGTGELFF
TRBJ2-7,TRBV28,.,medium-sized,TGTGCCAGCACTCCTTCTCCGGGAGCATCCTACGAGCAGTACTTC,CASTPSPGASYEQYF
TRBJ2-7,TRBV28,TRBD1,.,TGTGCCAGCAGTGGATGTGACAGGGGGATCGGGAGCTCCTACGAGCAGTACTTC,CASSGCDRGIGSSYEQYF
TRBJ2-5,TRBV11-1,.,.,TGTGCCAGCAGCTTACGTCCGCTGGGGACCCAGTACTTC,CASSLRPLGTQYF
TRBJ2-7,TRBV7-2,.,many,TGTGCCAGCAGCTTGTGGGGGGCCTACTACGAGCAGTACTTC,CASSLWGAYYEQYF
TRBJ2-1,TRBV28,.,.,TGTGCCAGCAACGCCGGGCGCAGAGCGGTCTTC,CASNAGRRAVF
TRBJ2-1,TRBV11-3,TRBD2,many,TGTGCCAGCAGCCCCGGGGGGGGGGCCAATGAGCAGTTCTTC,CASSPGGGANEQFF
TRBJ2-7,TRBV28,.,many,TGTGCCAGCAGAAAACAGGGAAGGGGCTACGAGCAGTACTTC,CASRKQGRGYEQYF
TRBJ2-5,TRBV2,TRBD2,.,TGTGCCAGCAGGGACGGGACTAGCCGGGAGACCCAGTACTTC,CASRDGTSRETQYF
TRBJ1-1,TRBV6-1,.,many,TGTGCCAGCAGTGGAGGCAGGGCGGGAGTGCCTGAAGCTTTCTTT,CASSGGRAGVPEAFF
TRBJ1-5,TRBV12-3/TRBV12-4,.,many,TGTGCCAGCAGTTTCGCATTTGGTAATCAGCCCCAGCATTTT,CASSFAFGNQPQHF
TRBJ2-6,TRBV5-1,.,.,TGCGCCAGCAGTTTCCGCTCTGGGGCCAACGTCCTGACTTTC,CASSFRSGANVLTF
TRBJ2-5,TRBV4-2,TRBD2,.,TGTGCCAGCAGCCAAGTCCCCTCGGGGGGGCAAGAGACCCAGTACTTC,CASSQVPSGGQETQYF
TRBJ1-2,TRBV11-1,.,many,TGTGCCAGCAGCTTTCAGGGCGGCTATGGCTACACCTTC,CASSFQGGYGYTF
TRBJ1-6,TRBV7-9,.,many,TGTGCCAGCAGCTTAGGATTCCCTGTGACAGCTCAATCACCCCTCCACTTT,CASSLGFPVTAQSPLHF
TRBJ2-1,TRBV5-1,.,many,TGCGCCAGCAGCTTGGCCCAGGGTGGCACCTACAATGAGCAGTTCTTC,CASSLAQGGTYNEQFF
TRBJ1-1,TRBV9,TRBD1,many,TGTGCCAGCAGCATGGGGACAGGAGGTGAAGCTTTCTTT,CASSMGTGGEAFF
TRBJ2-2,TRBV11-3,TRBD1,.,TGTGCCAGCAGCACTGGGACAGCGAACACCGTGGAGCTGTTTTTT,CASSTGTANTVELFF
TRBJ2-7,TRBV19,TRBD2,many,TGTGCCAGTAGTACCGTAGCGGGGCATGAGCAGTACTTC,CASSTVAGHEQYF
TRBJ2-6,TRBV28,.,.,TGTGCCAGCAGTTACCCTGGGGCCAACGTCCTGACTTTC,CASSYPGANVLTF
TRBJ1-5,TRBV30,TRBD1,.,TGTGCCTGGAGTCCCGGGACAGGGAGCAATCAGCCCCAGCATTTT,CAWSPGTGSNQPQHF
TRBJ1-1,TRBV7-9,.,many,TGTGCCAGCAGTCGAAGTAACGGGGTCACTGAAGCTTTCTTT,CASSRSNGVTEAFF
TRBJ1-6,TRBV19,.,many,TGTGCCAGTAGTAGCAGTTTCTCCTATAATTCACCCCTCCACTTT,CASSSSFSYNSPLHF
TRBJ2-7,TRBV12-3/TRBV12-4,TRBD1,many,TGTGCCAGCAGGCCGGGACAGAACTCCTACGAGCAGTACTTC,CASRPGQNSYEQYF
TRBJ2-7,TRBV12-3/TRBV12-4,TRBD2,once,TGTGCCAGAAACCGCCAAACTAGCGGGCCCTACGAGCAGTACTTC,CARNRQTSGPYEQYF
TRBJ2-1,TRBV6-1,.,medium-sized,TGTGCCAGCACCCGGGCCTCTGAGGAGCAGTTCTTC,CASTRASEEQFF
TRBJ2-7,TRBV24-1,.,.,TGTGCCACCAGTGATTCGACGTTAGGGGAGCAGTACTTC,CATSDSTLGEQYF
TRBJ1-1,TRBV19,.,.,TGTGCCAGTAGGGAGACCGGGACAAGGAGCCGGAACACTGAAGCTTTCTTT,CASRETGTRSRNTEAFF
TRBJ2-3,TRBV5-4,.,many,TGTGCCAGCAGCTTGCAGGGGTCAGATACGCAGTATTTT,CASSLQGSDTQYF
TRBJ1-2,TRBV25-1,.,many,TGTGCCAGCAGTGAATACGGGGGCCACTATGGCTACACCTTC,CASSEYGGHYGYTF
TRBJ2-7,TRBV5-1,.,many,TGCGCCAGCAGGGCCGGGACAACGAGCTCCTACGAGCAGTACTTC,CASRAGTTSSYEQYF
TRBJ2-7,TRBV3-1,.,many,TGTGCCAGCAGCCAGATTGCCGGGACTCCCTCCTCCTACGAGCAGTACTTC,CASSQIAGTPSSYEQYF
TRBJ2-3,TRBV6-2/TRBV6-3,TRBD2,.,TGTGCCAGCAGAGGACTAGCGGGGTGGAATGCAGATACGCAGTATTTT,CASRGLAGWNADTQYF
TRBJ1-1,TRBV4-1,TRBD1,many,TGCGCCAGCAGCCAAGAATTGGAGAGGACAGGGGGGAACACTGAAGCTTTCTTT,CASSQELERTGGNTEAFF
TRBJ1-1,TRBV7-2,.,many,TGTGCCAGCAGCTTATTTGCGGGGTTAGGCACTGAAGCTTTCTTT,CASSLFAGLGTEAFF
TRBJ2-6,TRBV19,TRBD1,.,TGTGCCAGTACCCTAGATACCGGGACAGGGGGCGCTGGGGCCAACATCCTGACTTTC,CASTLDTGTGGAGANILTF
TRBJ1-1,TRBV28,.,.,TGTGCCAGCAGTCCGGGCCGAAGGGGGGACACTGAAGCTTTCTTT,CASSPGRRGDTEAFF
TRBJ2-7,TRBV20-1,.,many,TGCAGTGCCCTAAAACGGAAAGGTAGCTCCTACGAGCAGTACTTC,CSALKRKGSSYEQYF
TRBJ2-1,TRBV11-3,TRBD2,.,TGTGCCAGCAGCTATCGAGGGACTAGCGGGAGCAATGAGCAGTTCTTC,CASSYRGTSGSNEQFF
TRBJ2-7,TRBV28,TRBD1,medium-sized,TGTGCCAGCAGTTGGGACAGGGGCTACGAGCAGTACTTC,CASSWDRGYEQYF